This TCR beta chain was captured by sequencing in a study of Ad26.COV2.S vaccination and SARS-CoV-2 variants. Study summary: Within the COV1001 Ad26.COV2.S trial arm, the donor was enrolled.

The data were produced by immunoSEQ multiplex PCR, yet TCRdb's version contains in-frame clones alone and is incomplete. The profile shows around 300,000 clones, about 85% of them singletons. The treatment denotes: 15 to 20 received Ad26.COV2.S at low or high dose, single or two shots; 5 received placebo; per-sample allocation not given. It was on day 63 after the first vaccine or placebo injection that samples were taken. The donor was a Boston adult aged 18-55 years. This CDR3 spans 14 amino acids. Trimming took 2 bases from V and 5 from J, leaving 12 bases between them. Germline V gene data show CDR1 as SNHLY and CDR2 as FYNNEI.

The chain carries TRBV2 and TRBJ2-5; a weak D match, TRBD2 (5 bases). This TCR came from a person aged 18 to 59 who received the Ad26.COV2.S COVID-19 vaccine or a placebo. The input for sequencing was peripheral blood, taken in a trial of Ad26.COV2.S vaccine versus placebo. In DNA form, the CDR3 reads TGTGCCAGCAGTGAACAGCGGTTCCGCGAGACCCAGTACTTC. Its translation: CASSEQRFRETQYF.